This TCR beta chain is from a study of CD8 T cells in Susac syndrome. Reverse transcription used roughly 0.45 to 1 ug RNA and random hexamers. Amplification of the TCR beta CDR3 was carried out by immunoSEQ multiplex PCR, which spanned a total of 54 Vbeta and 13 Jbeta segments. Using its own MiXCR run on the immunoSEQ multiplex PCR reads, TCRdb lists one record per CDR3 protein. This table holds over 95,000 distinct CDR3 sequences, around 90% found once. Per germline, CDR1 SGDLS and CDR2 YYNGEE. Trimming removed 3 bases from V and 6 bases from J, with 16 bases in between. The CDR3 has 15 amino acids. CD8+ and CD4+ T cells from blood underwent TCR beta sequencing, which was carried out in a high-throughput format. The control group consisted of healthy donors matched for age and sex.

The TCR was taken from a human donor in good health. The specimen was CD8+ T cells from PBMCs. V and J are TRBV9 and TRBJ1-5; D gene uncertain. This CDR3 is CASSADGLITQPQHF. The CDR3 DNA reads TGTGCCAGCAGCGCGGACGGACTAATTACTCAGCCCCAGCATTTT.